Below are 32 T cell receptor beta chains sequenced from a single sample in a study of neurological immune-mediated disorders. TCRdb independently ran MiXCR on the 5' RACE reads; one entry per CDR3 protein. The data hold 30,000 or so distinct CDR3 sequences, with roughly 15% observed a single time. Specimen: PBMCs. The receptors were sampled from a man aged 70-80 years in good health.

This clonotype was seen ten or more times. The chain is built from TRBV29-1 and TRBJ2-1; a weak D match, TRBD2 (5 bases). V lost 0 bases to trimming and J lost 8 bases, with 17 bases between them. CDR1 and CDR2 (germline): SQVTM, ANQGSEA. The CDR3 runs to 15 residues. DNA for the CDR3: TGCAGCGTTGAAGATCGCGCTAGCAAGATCGATGAGCAGTTCTTC. Translating gives CSVEDRASKIDEQFF.

This clonotype was detected ten times or more. This chain joins TRBV7-2 and TRBJ1-3, with 8 bases identical to TRBD1. The germline gives CDR1 SGHTA, CDR2 FQGNSA. There are 14 residues in the CDR3. With V trimmed by 3 bases and J by 4 bases, 2 bases remained unmatched. The CDR3 sequence: CASSFYRGGNTIYF. The CDR3 nucleotides are TGTGCCAGCAGCTTTTACAGGGGGGGAAACACCATATATTTT.

This clonotype occurred many times. The J gene is TRBJ1-6, the V gene TRBV5-6; D remains ambiguous. The V gene lost 2 bases and the J gene lost 4 bases, with 13 bases spanning the gap. Germline CDR1 reads SGHDT; CDR2 reads YYEEEE. The CDR3 extends over 16 amino acids. The CDR3 here is CASSLDGSSYNSPLHF. In DNA, the CDR3 is TGTGCCAGCAGCTTAGACGGCTCCTCTTATAATTCACCCCTCCACTTT.

The table lists this clonotype with many counts. The chain couples TRBV9 to TRBJ2-5; 7 bases fit TRBD2. Germline V gives CDR1 SGDLS, CDR2 YYNGEE. V dropped 0 bases and J dropped 2; count of bases not matched to a gene: 4. The length of the CDR3 is 15 residues. CDR3 sequence (DNA): TGTGCCAGCAGCGTAGGGCGGGGGTTACAAGAGACCCAGTACTTC. It yields the protein CASSVGRGLQETQYF. Variable domain in full (rest from reference TRBV9 and TRBJ2-5): DSGVTQTPKHLITATGQRVTLRCSPRSGDLSVYWYQQSLDQGLQFLIQYYNGEERAKGNILERFSAQQFPDLHSELNLSSLELGDSALYFCASSVGRGLQETQYFGPGTRLLVL.

On this clonotype: One end of the junction varies from germline; a read error may be responsible. J is TRBJ2-7 and V is TRBV5-1; the D call may be TRBD1 or TRBD2 (5 bases each). The CDR3 runs 15 residues. Germline V gives CDR1 SGHRS, CDR2 YFSETQ. The CDR3 loop reads CANSLRSGRDYEQYF. DNA for the CDR3: TGCGCCAACAGCCTCAGGTCGGGACGGGATTACGAGCAGTACTTC. The full variable domain, rest sourced from reference TRBV5-1 and TRBJ2-7, is KAGVTQTPRYLIKTRGQQVTLSCSPISGHRSVSWYQQTPGQGLQFLFEYFSETQRNKGNFPGRFSGRQFSNSRSEMNVSTLELGDSALYLCANSLRSGRDYEQYFGPGTRLTVT.

This clonotype was counted ten times or more. The chain carries TRBV27 and TRBJ1-1, with D hard to call. Trimming took 0 bases from V and 0 from J, leaving 5 bases between them. CDR1 is MNHEY, CDR2 SMNVEV, per germline (reference sequence). CDR3 size: 14 residues. CDR3 in amino acids: CASSLSGLNTEAFF. CDR3 bases: TGTGCCAGCAGTTTATCTGGGTTGAACACTGAAGCTTTCTTT.

There are many counts of this clonotype. The chain has TRBV5-5 and TRBJ2-3; no clear D gene. Between the trimmed V and J ends, which lost 4 bases and 0 bases, there was a span of 18 bases. The CDR3 is 17 amino acids. CDR1 and CDR2 (germline): SGHKS, YYEKEE (reference sequence). CDR3 protein: CASSGPLGRSSTDTQYF. DNA of the CDR3: TGTGCCAGCAGCGGGCCCCTCGGACGGAGTAGCACAGATACGCAGTATTTT.

This clonotype was observed at least ten times. The V gene is TRBV5-1, the J gene TRBJ2-5; D gene uncertain. CDR3 length: 15 residues. Germline values: CDR1 SGHRS, CDR2 YFSETQ. Trimming stripped 0 bases from V and 2 bases from J, with 11 bases between. CDR3 coding DNA: TGCGCCAGCAGCTTGGGGATTGGGATGCAAGAGACCCAGTACTTC. This translates into CASSLGIGMQETQYF.

The sample holds many counts of this clonotype. The CDR3 coding sequence is TGTGCCAGCAGCTTAATATATGGAGAGACCCAGTACTTC. Translating gives CASSLIYGETQYF. The chain couples TRBV7-3 to TRBJ2-5; D unclear. Trimming took off 1 base at V and 4 bases at J, with 7 bases between the two ends. The CDR3 covers 13 residues. In germline, CDR1 is SGHTA, CDR2 FQGTGA.

This clonotype was found many times. V and J are TRBV18 and TRBJ2-7; 7 bases match TRBD1. V was clipped by 4 bases and J by 7 bases; unmatched bases: 7. CDR3 length: 13 amino acids. Germline V lookup: CDR1 KGHSH, CDR2 LQKENI. The CDR3 loop is CASSRTGLEEQYF. For the CDR3, the DNA is TGTGCCAGCTCACGGACAGGCTTGGAGGAGCAGTACTTC. The full variable domain, in which reference TRBV18 and TRBJ2-7 provide the parts outside the CDR3, is NAGVMQNPRHLVRRRGQEARLRCSPMKGHSHVYWYRQLPEEGLKFMVYLQKENIIDESGMPKERFSAEFPKEGPSILRIQQVVRGDSAAYFCASSRTGLEEQYFGPGTRLTVT.

There are many counts of this clonotype. The V gene is TRBV5-1, the J gene TRBJ2-2; tentative D call: TRBD1 (5 bases). Germline V gives CDR1 SGHRS, CDR2 YFSETQ. Trimming took off 4 bases at V and 3 bases at J, with 13 bases between the two ends. The CDR3 has 15 amino acids. The DNA for the CDR3 is TGCGCCAGCAGCCCATCCAGGGTGGACACCGGGGAGCTGTTTTTT. This gives the protein CASSPSRVDTGELFF.

Many counts were recorded for this clonotype. The chain joins TRBV29-1 to TRBJ2-3; the D call may be TRBD1 or TRBD2 (5 bases each). V was shortened by 1 base and J by 2 bases, with 16 bases between the two germline ends. This CDR3 is 16 amino acids long. Germline V CDR1 and CDR2: SQVTM, ANQGSEA. In nucleotides, the CDR3 is TGCAGCGTTGAAGGCTCCGGGAAGGGGTTCACAGATACGCAGTATTTT. Protein: CSVEGSGKGFTDTQYF.

This clonotype occurred a few times. The chain carries TRBV21-1 and TRBJ2-1; TRBD1 is taken as the D call from the table, unchecked against the DNA. TRBV21-1 is reported as a pseudogene. The CDR3 spans 16 residues. The CDR3 DNA follows: TGTGCCAGCAGCAAGAGGCTGAAGGGACGGGAGCGTGAGCAGTTCTTC. It encodes CASSKRLKGREREQFF.

As to this clonotype: With a much larger clone just one base away, this may be a read error. The chain couples TRBV4-3 to TRBJ2-7; 8 bases agree with TRBD1. Germline V gene lookup returns CDR1 LGHNA and CDR2 YSLEER. The CDR3 runs to 17 residues. Trimming at V came to 0 bases and at J to 0 bases, leaving 7 bases not matched to a gene. CDR3 DNA: TGCGCCAGCAGCCAAGATCTAGGCAGGGGGCACTCCTACGAGCAGTACTTC. Translation gives CASSQDLGRGHSYEQYF.

This clonotype was observed at least ten times. V gene TRBV9 combines with J gene TRBJ2-2; 10 bases map to TRBD2. This CDR3 has 15 residues. Losses at the gene ends were 7 bases for V and 0 bases for J; bases not matched to a gene: 3. Germline CDR1 SGDLS, CDR2 YYNGEE. CDR3 sequence (DNA): TGTGCCAGCGATAGCGGGGGGACGAACACCGGGGAGCTGTTTTTT. This gives the protein CASDSGGTNTGELFF.

The chain carries TRBV11-2 and TRBJ2-2; TRBD1 might be the D (6 bases). CDR3 length: 15 residues. CDR1 is SGHAT, CDR2 FQNNGV, per germline. Deletions cut 0 bases from V and 5 bases from J, with 10 bases between. For the CDR3, the DNA is TGTGCCAGCAGCTTAGATCGGACAGTAACCGGGGAGCTGTTTTTT. Translation gives CASSLDRTVTGELFF.

This clonotype was recorded at least ten times. This chain connects TRBV5-1 to TRBJ2-3; D perhaps matches TRBD1 (5 bases). This CDR3 has 15 residues. Germline lookup yields CDR1 SGHRS and CDR2 YFSETQ. Trimming removed 1 base from V and 1 base from J, with 10 bases in between. The CDR3, as DNA: TGCGCCAGCAGCTTGCAAACAGGAGGCACAGATACGCAGTATTTT. It codes for CASSLQTGGTDTQYF.

This clonotype was counted many times. J is TRBJ2-6 and V is TRBV20-1; D possibly matches TRBD1 or TRBD2 (5 bases each). The CDR3 has 13 amino acids. CDR1 is DFQATT, CDR2 SNEGSKA, per germline (reference sequence). Trimming removed 6 bases at V and 9 bases at J, with 15 bases between. The CDR3 loop reads CSAARRDLNVLTF. As DNA, the CDR3 is TGCAGTGCCGCTAGACGGGACCTCAACGTCCTGACTTTC.

This clonotype was seen at least ten times. This may be a read error: a much more frequent sequence differs by one nucleotide. The chain combines TRBV24-1 with TRBJ2-3, with TRBD2 matching 9 bases. The CDR3 loop spans 17 amino acids. CDR1 KGHDR and CDR2 SFDVKD come from the germline V gene. The CDR3 nucleotides are TGTACCACCAGTGATTTTAGCGGGGGTCCGCTCTCAGATACGCAGTATTTT. This encodes CTTSDFSGGPLSDTQYF.

This clonotype appeared many times. V is TRBV11-2 and J is TRBJ2-3; D is unclear. Trimming shortened V by 2 bases and J by 5 bases, and 11 bases separated the two germline ends. The CDR3 consists of 14 residues. Germline V lookup: CDR1 SGHAT, CDR2 FQNNGV. The chain's CDR3 is CASSLLGFGDTQYF. The CDR3 nucleotides are TGTGCCAGCAGCTTATTAGGGTTTGGAGATACGCAGTATTTT.

In this sample, this clonotype turned up once. A single base separates this from a much larger clone, so it may be a read error. This chain links TRBV6-6 with TRBJ2-1, with 7 bases matching TRBD2. V dropped 6 bases and J dropped 8; count of bases not matched to a gene: 19. The CDR3 has 17 residues. The germline CDR1 and CDR2 sequences are MNHNY and SVGAGI (reference sequence). CDR3 loop: CASRDPLGGVAGDEQFF. For the CDR3, the DNA is TGTGCCAGCAGGGACCCCTTGGGAGGGGTGGCCGGGGATGAGCAGTTCTTC.

This clonotype was seen repeatedly, ten times or more. This chain uses TRBV7-9 with TRBJ2-1; D remains ambiguous. V lost 5 bases and J 9 bases, leaving 14 bases between the germline ends. The germline V gene encodes CDR1 SEHNR and CDR2 FQNEAQ (reference sequence). The CDR3 length is 13 residues. In DNA form, the CDR3 reads TGTGCCAGCAGCCTTTCCCTCCTCCCTGAGCAGTTCTTC. Translating it yields CASSLSLLPEQFF.

This clonotype was picked up many times. V usage is TRBV5-1 and J usage is TRBJ2-7, with a weak D call TRBD1 (5 bases). Trimming stripped 1 base from V and 4 bases from J, with 9 bases between. Per germline, CDR1 SGHRS and CDR2 YFSETQ. The CDR3 is 13 residues long. DNA of the CDR3: TGCGCCAGCAGCTTGACCAGGGCGTACGAGCAGTACTTC. Its translation: CASSLTRAYEQYF.

This clonotype has at least ten counts. The gene calls are TRBV7-8 and TRBJ2-3; D is perhaps TRBD1 (5 bases). The CDR3 runs to 14 residues. CDR1 SGHVS and CDR2 FQNEAQ come from the germline V gene. V lost 1 base and J 4 bases, leaving 9 bases between the germline ends. The CDR3 coding sequence is TGTGCCAGCAGCTTAGGGAACAGGCCAGATACGCAGTATTTT. This encodes CASSLGNRPDTQYF.

This clonotype has a count of ten or more. The gene calls are TRBV7-2 and TRBJ1-3; perhaps TRBD1 as D (5 bases). Germline V CDR1 and CDR2: SGHTA, FQGNSA. The CDR3 is made up of 13 amino acids. Trimming removed 8 bases at V and 4 bases at J, with 12 bases between. CDR3 DNA: TGTGCCAGCGGTCAGACAGCAGGAAACACCATATATTTT. Residues: CASGQTAGNTIYF.

At least ten counts were recorded for this clonotype. The chain is built from TRBV5-1 and TRBJ2-5, with TRBD1 matching over 8 bases. This CDR3 region has 13 residues. Unmatched junction bases numbered 4, after V lost 4 bases and J lost 5 bases. CDR1 SGHRS and CDR2 YFSETQ come from the germline V gene. CDR3 sequence (DNA): TGCGCCAGCAGCGACAACAGGGGGGAGACCCAGTACTTC. Encoded protein: CASSDNRGETQYF.

The chain is built from TRBV7-2 and TRBJ2-2, with D tentatively TRBD1 (5 bases). Germline values: CDR1 SGHTA, CDR2 FQGNSA. This CDR3 region has 15 residues. Trimming cost V 1 base and J 7 bases, with 13 bases left between them. The CDR3 sequence is CASSLDQGSGGELFF. DNA of the CDR3: TGTGCCAGCAGCTTAGATCAGGGAAGTGGCGGGGAGCTGTTTTTT.

This clonotype was seen many times. The chain couples TRBV20-1 to TRBJ2-7; 8 nucleotides match TRBD1. Germline V gives CDR1 DFQATT, CDR2 SNEGSKA (reference sequence). After removal of 1 base from V and 5 bases from J, the junction contained 7 bases not matched to a gene. The CDR3 totals 14 residues. The CDR3 sequence: CSARGGQVDHEQYF. The CDR3 bases are TGCAGTGCTAGAGGGGGACAGGTGGACCACGAGCAGTACTTC.

This clonotype was observed many times. The chain carries TRBV5-1 and TRBJ2-3; 7 nucleotides align to TRBD2. V was pared by 4 bases and J by 6 bases, with 2 bases of the junction left unmatched. This CDR3 region has 12 residues. CDR1 and CDR2 from the germline V gene are SGHRS and YFSETQ. The CDR3 loop reads CASSRSGDTQYF. CDR3 sequence (DNA): TGCGCCAGCAGCCGTAGCGGGGATACGCAGTATTTT.

This clonotype was observed at least ten times. The J gene is TRBJ1-5, the V gene TRBV6-1; 10 bases align to TRBD1. This CDR3 contains 13 residues. Losses at the gene ends were 7 bases for V and 9 bases for J; bases not matched to a gene: 6. CDR1 and CDR2 (germline): MNHNS, SASEGT. CDR3 region: CASTPDRGRPQHF. In DNA, the CDR3 is TGTGCCAGCACCCCGGACAGGGGGAGGCCCCAGCATTTT.

This clonotype was recorded at least ten times. The chain combines TRBV27 with TRBJ2-7; a possible D gene is TRBD1 (6 bases). V was pared by 6 bases and J by 4 bases, with 13 bases between. The CDR3 totals 13 residues. Germline CDR1 MNHEY, CDR2 SMNVEV (reference sequence). The DNA for the CDR3 is TGTGCCAGCAGCCTAACACAGGGTTACGAGCAGTACTTC. Amino acid sequence: CASSLTQGYEQYF.

This clonotype was seen many times. This chain joins TRBV20-1 and TRBJ2-7, with a tentative D call TRBD2 (6 bases). Germline assignment: CDR1 DFQATT and CDR2 SNEGSKA (reference sequence). Trimming left V 6 bases short and J 5 bases short, with 8 bases between. CDR3 length: 10 amino acids. CDR3 DNA sequence: TGCAGTGCAGGGGAGGACGAGCAGTACTTC. It translates to CSAGEDEQYF.